The rows below give T cell receptor beta chains drawn from one sample of a study of regulatory T cells in long-lasting Graves disease. TCRdb ran MiXCR on the multiplex PCR reads and lists one entry per CDR3 protein. This table holds over 500,000 distinct CDR3 sequences, around 15% found once. These same data were also listed under a study on T cells in Graves' hyperthyroidism and ophthalmopathy.

The material sequenced was peripheral blood mononuclear cells (PBMCs), taken at new diagnosis, from a patient treated with antithyroid drugs. The receptors stem from a young man with Graves disease. Both conserved end residues are part of each CDR3. The order of the fields is CDR3 DNA, CDR3 protein, D gene, clone size, J gene, CDR3 length, V gene. A D gene is named only where the DNA matches it firmly. Size is omitted from some rows. Given values are once, few, many or a class for expanded clones.

TGTGCCAGCAGTCTCCGGGACAGGGGGGCAGATACGCAGTATTTT,CASSLRDRGADTQYF,TRBD1,many,TRBJ2-3,15,TRBV28
TGTGCCATCAGACAATATAGCAATCAGCCCCAGCATTTT,CAIRQYSNQPQHF,.,few,TRBJ1-5,13,TRBV10-3
TGTGCCAGCAGTTTCCGGGGCCGGCGGCCGGATACGCAGTATTTT,CASSFRGRRPDTQYF,.,many,TRBJ2-3,15,TRBV27
TGTGCCTGGAGTGACAGCGCTAACTATGGCTACACCTTC,CAWSDSANYGYTF,.,many,TRBJ1-2,13,TRBV30
TGTGCCATCAGTGAGTCTGTGGGGGAAGAGCAGTTCTTC,CAISESVGEEQFF,.,many,TRBJ2-1,13,TRBV10-3
TGTGCCAGCAGCTTCAACCGGGCTGGTGAAAAACTGTTTTTT,CASSFNRAGEKLFF,.,once,TRBJ1-4,14,TRBV11-2
TGCGCCAGCAGCCCAACCGGGACTGAAGTCACCCGGGCAGAGAATGAGCAGTTCTTC,CASSPTGTEVTRAENEQFF,.,.,TRBJ2-1,19,TRBV5-1
TGTGCCAGCAGCTTGCGGGAGGATGAGCAGTTCTTC,CASSLREDEQFF,TRBD2,.,TRBJ2-1,12,TRBV5-4
TGTGCCAGCAGTTTGGGGACGGATAACACCGGGGAGCTGTTTTTT,CASSLGTDNTGELFF,.,.,TRBJ2-2,15,TRBV28
TGCGCCAGCAGCCAACCGACAGGGCCCCCTAACTATGGCTACACCTTC,CASSQPTGPPNYGYTF,TRBD1,few,TRBJ1-2,16,TRBV4-1
TGTGCCAGCAGCTTAGCGCCCGACAGCCCGGACTTT,CASSLAPDSPDF,.,few,TRBJ1-1,12,TRBV7-8
TGCGCCAGCAGCCCAGGACTAGCGGGACCCCCCGAGCAGTACTTC,CASSPGLAGPPEQYF,TRBD2,many,TRBJ2-7,15,TRBV4-1
TGTGCCAGCAGGACCCGGCGCCACAGGGGCCGATTGGATGGCTACACCTTC,CASRTRRHRGRLDGYTF,TRBD1,.,TRBJ1-2,17,TRBV7-8
TGTGCCAGCAGCCAACGACAGGGCAGCTACACCTTC,CASSQRQGSYTF,TRBD1,few,TRBJ1-2,12,TRBV6-1
TGTGCCAGCAGCCCAACGGGACAGGTGAACTATGGCTACACCTTC,CASSPTGQVNYGYTF,TRBD1,.,TRBJ1-2,15,TRBV7-6
TGTGCCACCAGCAGCGTTACTAGCGGGAGAGGCTACGAGCAGTACTTC,CATSSVTSGRGYEQYF,TRBD2,few,TRBJ2-7,16,TRBV15
TGTGTCAGCAGCCAAGATCTTCGGGGGAGGGCCGGGGATACGCAGTATTTT,CVSSQDLRGRAGDTQYF,TRBD2,few,TRBJ2-3,17,TRBV14
TGTGCCAGCAGTCCTGGGCCAAACCGGGACAGACTCCTCTATGGCTACACCTTC,CASSPGPNRDRLLYGYTF,TRBD1,few,TRBJ1-2,18,TRBV12-3/TRBV12-4
TGTGCCAGCAGCCTAGAGACAGGGAAACTCTACGAGCAGTACTTC,CASSLETGKLYEQYF,TRBD1,.,TRBJ2-7,15,TRBV13
TGTGCCAGCAGCTCCCCAGGCGGAGGCTACACCTTC,CASSSPGGGYTF,.,many,TRBJ1-2,12,TRBV9
TGTGCCAGCAGAAGCCCGAACACCGGGGAGCTGTTTTTT,CASRSPNTGELFF,.,many,TRBJ2-2,13,TRBV28
TGTGCCTACAAGGGGGCTGAAGCTTTCTTT,CAYKGAEAFF,.,.,TRBJ1-1,10,TRBV2
TGTGCCAGCAGCTTAATATTCTCTGGAAACACCATATATTTT,CASSLIFSGNTIYF,.,few,TRBJ1-3,14,TRBV7-8
TGCAGCTTGTCCCGGGACAGGGTAGGCTACACCTTC,CSLSRDRVGYTF,TRBD1,many,TRBJ1-2,12,TRBV29-1
TGTGCCAGCAGTTTTCTCGCCGGGACTAGCGGGAGGGTGGACTTC,CASSFLAGTSGRVDF,TRBD2,many,TRBJ2-7,15,TRBV12-3/TRBV12-4
TGCAGTGCTAGAGATCGGCGGAGACCCTACGAGCAGTACTTC,CSARDRRRPYEQYF,.,.,TRBJ2-7,14,TRBV20-1